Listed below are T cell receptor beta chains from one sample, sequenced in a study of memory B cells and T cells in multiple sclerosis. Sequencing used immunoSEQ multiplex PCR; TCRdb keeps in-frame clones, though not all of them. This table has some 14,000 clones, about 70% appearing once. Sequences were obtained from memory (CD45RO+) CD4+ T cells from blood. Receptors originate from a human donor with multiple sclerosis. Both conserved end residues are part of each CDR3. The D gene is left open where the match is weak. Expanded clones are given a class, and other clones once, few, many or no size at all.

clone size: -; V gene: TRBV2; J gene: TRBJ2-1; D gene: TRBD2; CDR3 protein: CASRLASSYNEQFF; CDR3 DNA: TGTGCCAGCAGACTAGCGAGCTCCTACAATGAGCAGTTCTTC
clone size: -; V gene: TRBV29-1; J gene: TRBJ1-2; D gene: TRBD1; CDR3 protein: CSDRTGPYGYTF; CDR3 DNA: TGCAGCGATAGGACAGGGCCGTATGGCTACACCTTC
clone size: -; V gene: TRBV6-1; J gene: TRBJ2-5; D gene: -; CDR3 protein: CASSELARVETQYF; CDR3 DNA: TGTGCCAGCAGTGAACTAGCGAGGGTGGAGACCCAGTACTTC
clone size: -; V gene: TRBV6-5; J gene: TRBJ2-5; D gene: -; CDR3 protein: CASGASKSETQYF; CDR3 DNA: TGTGCCAGCGGAGCGTCCAAGTCGGAGACCCAGTACTTC
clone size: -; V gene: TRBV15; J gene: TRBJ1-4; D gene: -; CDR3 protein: CATSRAQAGSEKLFF; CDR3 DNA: TGTGCCACCAGCAGAGCCCAGGCGGGGAGTGAAAAACTGTTTTTT
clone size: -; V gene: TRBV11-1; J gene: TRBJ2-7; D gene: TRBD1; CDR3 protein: CASIAGGPTYEQYF; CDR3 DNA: TGTGCCAGCATCGCAGGGGGACCAACCTACGAGCAGTACTTC
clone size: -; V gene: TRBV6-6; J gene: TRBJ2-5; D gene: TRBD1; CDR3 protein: CASSPPAGGGETQYF; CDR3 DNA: TGTGCCAGCAGTCCCCCGGCAGGGGGCGGTGAGACCCAGTACTTC
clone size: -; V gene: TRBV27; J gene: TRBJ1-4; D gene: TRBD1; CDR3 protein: CASSTYAGGNEKLFF; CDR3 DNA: TGTGCCAGCAGTACTTATGCAGGGGGGAATGAAAAACTGTTTTTT
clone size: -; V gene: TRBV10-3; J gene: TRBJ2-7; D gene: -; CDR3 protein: CAISDSQGPYEQYF; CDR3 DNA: TGTGCCATCAGTGACTCACAGGGTCCCTACGAGCAGTACTTC
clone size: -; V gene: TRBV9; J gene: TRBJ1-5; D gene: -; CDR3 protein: CASSVGTVDQPQHF; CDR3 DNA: TGTGCCAGCAGCGTAGGGACAGTCGATCAGCCCCAGCATTTT
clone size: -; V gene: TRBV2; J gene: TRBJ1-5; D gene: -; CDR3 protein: CASRRNVADQPQHF; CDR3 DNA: TGTGCCAGCAGACGGAACGTGGCGGATCAGCCCCAGCATTTT
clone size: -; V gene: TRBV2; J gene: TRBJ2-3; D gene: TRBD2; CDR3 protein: CASRLLAGGRTDTQYF; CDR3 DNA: TGTGCCAGCAGGCTACTAGCGGGAGGGAGAACAGATACGCAGTATTTT
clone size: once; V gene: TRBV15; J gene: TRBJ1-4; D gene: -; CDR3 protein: CATRNGPGPSEKLFF; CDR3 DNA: TGTGCCACCAGAAACGGTCCAGGGCCCTCGGAAAAACTGTTTTTT
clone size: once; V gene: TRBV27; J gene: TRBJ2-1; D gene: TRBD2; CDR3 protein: CASRKTSGASYNEQFF; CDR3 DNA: TGTGCCAGCCGAAAGACTAGCGGGGCCTCCTACAATGAGCAGTTCTTC
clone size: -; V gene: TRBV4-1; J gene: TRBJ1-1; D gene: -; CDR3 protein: CASSQDDFYTEAFF; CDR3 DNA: TGCGCCAGCAGCCAAGACGACTTCTACACTGAAGCTTTCTTT
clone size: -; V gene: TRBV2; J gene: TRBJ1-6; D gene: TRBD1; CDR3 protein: CASTRDRGYNSPLHF; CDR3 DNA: TGTGCCAGCACGAGGGACAGGGGTTATAATTCACCCCTCCACTTT
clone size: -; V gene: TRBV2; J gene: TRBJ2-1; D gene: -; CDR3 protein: CASSASQGFYNEQFF; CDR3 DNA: TGTGCCAGCAGTGCAAGCCAGGGGTTCTACAATGAGCAGTTCTTC
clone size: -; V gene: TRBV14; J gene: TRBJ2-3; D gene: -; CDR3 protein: CASSQDIGGPSDTQYF; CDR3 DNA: TGTGCCAGCAGCCAAGATATCGGGGGTCCCTCAGATACGCAGTATTTT
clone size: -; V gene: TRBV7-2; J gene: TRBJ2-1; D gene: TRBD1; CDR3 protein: CASRGQTSYNEQFF; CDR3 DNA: TGTGCCAGCAGGGGACAGACCTCCTACAATGAGCAGTTCTTC
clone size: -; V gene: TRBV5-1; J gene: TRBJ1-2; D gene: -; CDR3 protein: CASSLVFGDGYTF; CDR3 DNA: TGCGCCAGCAGCTTGGTATTCGGGGATGGCTACACCTTC
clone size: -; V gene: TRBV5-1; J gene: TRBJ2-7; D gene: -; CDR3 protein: CASSSVGVKVYEQYF; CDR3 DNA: TGCGCCAGCAGTTCGGTCGGGGTTAAGGTCTACGAGCAGTACTTC
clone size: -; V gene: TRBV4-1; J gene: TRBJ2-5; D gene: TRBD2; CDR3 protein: CASSQSLGRGQETQYF; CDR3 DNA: TGCGCCAGCAGCCAGTCCCTTGGGCGGGGGCAAGAGACCCAGTACTTC
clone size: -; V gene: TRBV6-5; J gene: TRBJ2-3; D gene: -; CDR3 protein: CASSLIGNTDTQYF; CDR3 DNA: TGTGCCAGCAGTTTAATCGGGAACACAGATACGCAGTATTTT
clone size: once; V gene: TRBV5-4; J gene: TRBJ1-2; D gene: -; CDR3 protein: CASSLLPMGGYGYTF; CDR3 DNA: TGTGCCAGCAGCTTGCTACCCATGGGAGGCTATGGCTACACCTTC
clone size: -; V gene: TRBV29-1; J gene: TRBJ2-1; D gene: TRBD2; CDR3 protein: CSVGDSGRANNEQFF; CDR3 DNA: TGCAGCGTGGGGGATAGCGGGAGGGCCAACAATGAGCAGTTCTTC
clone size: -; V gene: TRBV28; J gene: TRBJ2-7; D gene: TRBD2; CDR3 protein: CASSLGTSGGEQYF; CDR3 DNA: TGTGCCAGCAGCCTGGGGACTAGCGGGGGGGAGCAGTACTTC
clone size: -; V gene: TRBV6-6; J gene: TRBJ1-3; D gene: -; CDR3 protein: CASRPGSGNTIYF; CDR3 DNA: TGTGCCAGCAGGCCCGGGTCTGGAAACACCATATATTTT
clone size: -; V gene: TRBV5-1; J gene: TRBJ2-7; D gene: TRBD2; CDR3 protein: CASSTDRLASSYEQYF; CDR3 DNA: TGCGCCAGCAGCACCGACCGACTAGCTTCCTCCTACGAGCAGTACTTC
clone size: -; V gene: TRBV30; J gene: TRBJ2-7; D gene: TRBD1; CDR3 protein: CAWERRDRGHEQYF; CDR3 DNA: TGTGCCTGGGAACGCCGGGACAGGGGCCACGAGCAGTACTTC
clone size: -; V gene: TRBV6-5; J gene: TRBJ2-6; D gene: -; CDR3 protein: CASAFSGANVLTF; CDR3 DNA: TGTGCCAGCGCGTTCTCTGGGGCCAACGTCCTGACTTTC
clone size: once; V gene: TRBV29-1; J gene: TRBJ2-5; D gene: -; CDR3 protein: CSVISRGETQYF; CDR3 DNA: TGCAGCGTTATAAGCCGGGGGGAGACCCAGTACTTC
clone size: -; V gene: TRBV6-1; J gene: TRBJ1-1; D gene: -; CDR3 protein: CASGERRPGTEAFF; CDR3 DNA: TGTGCCAGCGGAGAGAGACGGCCGGGGACTGAAGCTTTCTTT
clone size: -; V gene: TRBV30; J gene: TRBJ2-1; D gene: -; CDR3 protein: CAWSVGQRRRNEQFF; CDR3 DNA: TGTGCCTGGAGTGTAGGACAACGACGCCGAAATGAGCAGTTCTTC
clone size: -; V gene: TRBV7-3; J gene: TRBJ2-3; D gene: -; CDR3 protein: CASSLNGPGANLPDTQYF; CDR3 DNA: TGTGCCAGCAGCTTAAACGGTCCAGGGGCCAACTTGCCAGATACGCAGTATTTT
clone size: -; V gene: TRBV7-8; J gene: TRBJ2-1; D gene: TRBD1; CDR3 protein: CASSLAGQGGYNEQFF; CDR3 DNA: TGTGCCAGCAGCTTAGCCGGACAGGGGGGATACAATGAGCAGTTCTTC
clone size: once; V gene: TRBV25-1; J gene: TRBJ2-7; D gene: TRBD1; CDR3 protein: CASSEYKDRGTYEQYF; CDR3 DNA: TGTGCCAGCAGTGAATATAAGGACAGGGGGACCTACGAGCAGTACTTC
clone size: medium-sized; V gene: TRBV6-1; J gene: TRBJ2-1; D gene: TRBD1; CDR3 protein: CASITGGSYNEQFF; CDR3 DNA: TGTGCCAGCATTACAGGGGGCTCCTACAATGAGCAGTTCTTC
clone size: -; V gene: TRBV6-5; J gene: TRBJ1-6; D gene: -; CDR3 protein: CASSYGPISPLHF; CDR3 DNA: TGTGCCAGCAGTTACGGGCCAATTTCACCCCTCCACTTT
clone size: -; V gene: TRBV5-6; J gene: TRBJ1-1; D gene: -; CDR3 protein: CASSLGQAYTEAFF; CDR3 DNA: TGTGCCAGCAGCTTGGGACAGGCTTACACTGAAGCTTTCTTT
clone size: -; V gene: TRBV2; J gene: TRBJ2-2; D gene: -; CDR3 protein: CASSDAVRGFDGELFF; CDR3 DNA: TGTGCCAGCAGTGACGCAGTCAGGGGATTTGACGGGGAGCTGTTTTTT
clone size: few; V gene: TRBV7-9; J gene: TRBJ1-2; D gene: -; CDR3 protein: CASSFGGVYGYTF; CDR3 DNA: TGTGCCAGCAGCTTTGGAGGCGTCTATGGCTACACCTTC
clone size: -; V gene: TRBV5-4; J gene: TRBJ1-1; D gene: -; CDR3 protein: CASSFGLADTEAFF; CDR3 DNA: TGTGCCAGCAGCTTCGGCCTGGCGGACACTGAAGCTTTCTTT